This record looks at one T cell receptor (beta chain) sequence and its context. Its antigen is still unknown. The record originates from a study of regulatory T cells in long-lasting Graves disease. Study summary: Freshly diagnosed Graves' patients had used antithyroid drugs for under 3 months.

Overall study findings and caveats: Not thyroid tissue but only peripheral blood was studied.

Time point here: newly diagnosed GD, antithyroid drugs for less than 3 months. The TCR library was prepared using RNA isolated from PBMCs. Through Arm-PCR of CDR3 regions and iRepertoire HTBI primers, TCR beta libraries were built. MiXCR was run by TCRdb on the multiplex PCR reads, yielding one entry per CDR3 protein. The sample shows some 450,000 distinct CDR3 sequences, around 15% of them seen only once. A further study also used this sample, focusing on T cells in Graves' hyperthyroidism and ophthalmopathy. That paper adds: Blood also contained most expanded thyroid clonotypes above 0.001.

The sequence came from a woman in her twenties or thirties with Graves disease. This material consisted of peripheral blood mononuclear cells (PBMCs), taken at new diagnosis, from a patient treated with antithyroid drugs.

The CDR3 region has the DNA TGCAGCGTGGCCGTGCAGGGCGAGGGCGGGGAGCTGTTTTTT. Translation gives CSVAVQGEGGELFF. The chain carries TRBV29-1 and TRBJ2-2; the D gene could be TRBD1 or TRBD2 (5 bases each). This CDR3 has 14 residues. V shed 6 bases and J shed 7 bases, with 18 bases lying between them. The germline V gene encodes CDR1 SQVTM and CDR2 ANQGSEA.